This TCR beta chain was sequenced during a study of blood T cell repertoires in COVID-19. As for the study in general: There were acute and convalescent COVID-19 samples, and they came from the United States, Italy and Spain. PBMCs, B-cell-depleted T cells, or T cells provided the cDNA or gDNA that made up the material.

Participants were placed into cohorts based on the clinical history they reported. Methods used by the authors: Reference gene primer amplification gave estimated nucleated cell counts. The table came from immunoSEQ multiplex PCR; TCRdb's copy has only in-frame clones and leaves some out. Clonal size and the V and J genes are those of that table, whereas D and trimming came from the DNA. The table records roughly 280,000 clones, 85% to 90% of them present only once. Germline values: CDR1 SGHDN, CDR2 FVKESK. The CDR3 consists of 18 residues. Between the trimmed V and J ends, which lost 0 bases and 7 bases, there was a span of 23 bases.

The clonotype was recovered from a woman in her twenties or thirties with acute COVID-19. This chain joins TRBV14 and TRBJ2-3, with D perhaps matching TRBD1 (6 bases). The sample comprised PBMCs or T cells enriched from blood (not recorded which). The CDR3: CASSQEGDIAARRNTQYF. CDR3 in DNA: TGTGCCAGCAGCCAAGAGGGGGACATCGCCGCCCGGAGGAATACGCAGTATTTT.